A few counts support the clone carrying this T cell receptor (beta chain). The antigen remains unidentified. Treatment noted: oral pan-JAK inhibitor, 5-10 mg twice daily. Sorting of CD4+ and CD8+ T cells was performed on PBMCs. The sample belongs to a study of CD8+ T cells in alopecia areata. Study summary: Oral tofacitinib, 5 to 10 mg twice daily, was given in an open-label trial. Broader study findings: Tofacitinib significantly decreased scalp clonality and expanded CD8+ clones among top 100.

It was cDNA, reverse transcribed from extracted RNA, that served as the sequencing template. The data were produced by immunoSEQ multiplex PCR, yet TCRdb's version contains in-frame clones alone and is incomplete. The repertoire includes 150,000 to 200,000 clones, 55% to 75% of them detected once, and 11% to 15% sits in the top ten. This CDR3 has 16 residues. Trimming pared 3 bases from V and 3 bases from J, leaving 18 bases between. The V gene's germline CDR1 is MGHRA and CDR2 YSYEKL. Sequenced material: CD4+ T cells sorted from blood, taken at week 24, from a patient treated with tofacitinib. The sequence derives from a human donor with alopecia areata. The chain uses TRBV4-1 and TRBJ2-7; D is perhaps TRBD1 (6 bases). The chain's CDR3 is CASSHLGAGRYYEQYF. CDR3 nucleotide sequence: TGCGCCAGCAGCCATCTGGGGGCAGGGAGATACTACGAGCAGTACTTC.